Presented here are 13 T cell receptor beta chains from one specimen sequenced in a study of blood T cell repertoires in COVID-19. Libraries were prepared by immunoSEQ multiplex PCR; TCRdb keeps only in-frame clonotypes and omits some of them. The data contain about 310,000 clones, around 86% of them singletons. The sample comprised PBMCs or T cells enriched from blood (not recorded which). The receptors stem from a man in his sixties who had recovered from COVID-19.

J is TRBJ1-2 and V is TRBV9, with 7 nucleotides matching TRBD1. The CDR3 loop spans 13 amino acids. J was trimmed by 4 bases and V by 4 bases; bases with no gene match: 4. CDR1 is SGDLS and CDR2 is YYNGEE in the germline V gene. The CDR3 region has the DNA TGTGCCAGCAGCTCGACAGGGTCCTATGGCTACACCTTC. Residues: CASSSTGSYGYTF.

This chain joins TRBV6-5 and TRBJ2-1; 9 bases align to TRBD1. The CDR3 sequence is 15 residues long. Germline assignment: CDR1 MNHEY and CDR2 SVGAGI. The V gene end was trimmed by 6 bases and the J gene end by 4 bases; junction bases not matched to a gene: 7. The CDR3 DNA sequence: TGTGCCAGCAGATACGAGGGACAGGGATACAATGAGCAGTTCTTC. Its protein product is CASRYEGQGYNEQFF.

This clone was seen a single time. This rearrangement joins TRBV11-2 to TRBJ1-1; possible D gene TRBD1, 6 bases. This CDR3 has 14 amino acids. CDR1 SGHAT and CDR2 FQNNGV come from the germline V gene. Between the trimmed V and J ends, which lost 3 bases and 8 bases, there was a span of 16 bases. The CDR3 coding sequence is TGTGCCAGCAGCTTCGAATCAAACAGGGACGAAGCTTTCTTT. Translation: CASSFESNRDEAFF.

In nucleotides, the CDR3 is TGTGCCATCAGTGAGTACGCGGGGCGGGATGCTCAGCCCCAGCATTTT. This encodes CAISEYAGRDAQPQHF. V is TRBV10-3 and J is TRBJ1-5; tentative D call: TRBD1 (5 bases). This CDR3 contains 16 residues. Per germline, CDR1 ENHRY and CDR2 SYGVKD. Trimming shortened V by 1 base and J by 6 bases, and 16 bases separated the two germline ends.

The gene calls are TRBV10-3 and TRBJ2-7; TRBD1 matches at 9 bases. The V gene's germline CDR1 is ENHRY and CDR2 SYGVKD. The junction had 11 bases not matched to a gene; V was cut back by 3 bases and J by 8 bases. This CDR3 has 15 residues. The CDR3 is CAISEGQGPYVQQYF. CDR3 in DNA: TGTGCCATCAGTGAAGGACAGGGGCCCTACGTACAGCAGTACTTC.

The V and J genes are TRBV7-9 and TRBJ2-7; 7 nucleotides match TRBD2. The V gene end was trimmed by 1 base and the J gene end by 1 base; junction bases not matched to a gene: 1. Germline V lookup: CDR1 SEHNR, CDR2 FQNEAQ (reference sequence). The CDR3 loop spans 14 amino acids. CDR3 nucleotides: TGTGCCAGCAGCTTAGGGACTAGATCCTACGAGCAGTACTTC. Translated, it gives CASSLGTRSYEQYF.

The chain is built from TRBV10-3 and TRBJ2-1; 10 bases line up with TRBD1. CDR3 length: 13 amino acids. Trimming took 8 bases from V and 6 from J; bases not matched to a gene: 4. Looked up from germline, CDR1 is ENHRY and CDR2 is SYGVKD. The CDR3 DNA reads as TGTGCCATCCAGGGACAGGGGTTCAATGAGCAGTTCTTC. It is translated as CAIQGQGFNEQFF.

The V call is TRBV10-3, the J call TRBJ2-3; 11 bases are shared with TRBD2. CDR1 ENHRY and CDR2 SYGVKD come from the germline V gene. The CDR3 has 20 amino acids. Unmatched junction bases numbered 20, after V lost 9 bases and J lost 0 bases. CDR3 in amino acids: CAILIRGTSGQTPSTDTQYF. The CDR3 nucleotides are TGTGCCATTCTAATCCGTGGGACTAGCGGACAGACTCCTAGCACAGATACGCAGTATTTT.

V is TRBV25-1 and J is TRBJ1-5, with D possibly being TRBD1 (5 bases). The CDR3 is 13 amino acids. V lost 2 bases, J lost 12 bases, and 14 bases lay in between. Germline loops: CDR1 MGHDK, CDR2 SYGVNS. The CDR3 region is CASSEQGQVGQHF. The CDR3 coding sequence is TGTGCCAGCAGTGAACAGGGTCAGGTCGGCCAGCATTTT.

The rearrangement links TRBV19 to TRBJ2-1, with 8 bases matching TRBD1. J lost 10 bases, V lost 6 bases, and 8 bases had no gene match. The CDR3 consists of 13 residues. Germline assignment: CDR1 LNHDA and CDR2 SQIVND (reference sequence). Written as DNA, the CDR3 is TGTGCCAGTAGCCGCCAGGGGGCAGGGGAGCAGTTCTTC. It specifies CASSRQGAGEQFF. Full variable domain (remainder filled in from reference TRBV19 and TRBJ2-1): DGGITQSPKYLFRKEGQNVTLSCEQNLNHDAMYWYRQDPGQGLRLIYYSQIVNDFQKGDIAEGYSVSREKKESFPLTVTSAQKNPTAFYLCASSRQGAGEQFFGPGTRLTVL.

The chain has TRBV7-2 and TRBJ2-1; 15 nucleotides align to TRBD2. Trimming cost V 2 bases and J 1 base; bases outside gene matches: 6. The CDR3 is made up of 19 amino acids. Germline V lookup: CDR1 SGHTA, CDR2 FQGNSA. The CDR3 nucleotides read TGTGCCAGCAGCTTAAGGACTAGCGGGAGGGGGAGTTCCTACAATGAGCAGTTCTTC. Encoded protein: CASSLRTSGRGSSYNEQFF.

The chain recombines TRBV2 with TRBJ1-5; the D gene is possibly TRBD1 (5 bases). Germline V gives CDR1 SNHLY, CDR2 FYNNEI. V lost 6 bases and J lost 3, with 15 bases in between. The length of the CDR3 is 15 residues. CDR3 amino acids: CASRPDSGPNQPQHF. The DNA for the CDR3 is TGTGCCAGCAGGCCAGACAGTGGGCCCAATCAGCCCCAGCATTTT.

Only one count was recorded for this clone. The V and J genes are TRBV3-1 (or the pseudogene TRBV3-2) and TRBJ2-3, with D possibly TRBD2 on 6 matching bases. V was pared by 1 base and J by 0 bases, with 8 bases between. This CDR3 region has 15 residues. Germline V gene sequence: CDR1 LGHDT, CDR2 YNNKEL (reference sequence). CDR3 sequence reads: CASSQGSGSTDTQYF. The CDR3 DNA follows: TGTGCCAGCAGCCAAGGGAGCGGGAGCACAGATACGCAGTATTTT.